This passage covers 25 T cell receptor beta chains from one sample sequenced in a study of shared clonotypes between healthy human individuals. Clones were sequenced by immunoSEQ multiplex PCR, and TCRdb holds only the in-frame ones, with some missing. Of 2 million to 2.5 million clones in the sample, less than 95% were seen once. Sequences were obtained from naive CD4+ T cells from PBMCs. The subset is: CD45RA+ positively selected. The receptors were sampled from a young man in good health. Some clones in this sample may be carry-over from other donors' samples.

Details on this clone: An end of the junction differs from the germline gene, which may be a read error. In the same sample, other DNA sequences code for this CDR3. The chain has TRBV28 and TRBJ2-3; possible D gene TRBD2, 5 bases. The CDR3 is 15 residues long. Germline V lookup: CDR1 MDHEN, CDR2 SYDVKM. CDR3 nucleotide sequence: TGTGCCAGCAGACGGACTTCAGGCCGCACGGATACGCAGTATTTT. It is translated as CASRRTSGRTDTQYF.

J is TRBJ1-4 and V is TRBV9; 7 nucleotides line up with TRBD1. Trimming removed 3 bases from V and 0 bases from J; junction bases left unmatched: 5. The CDR3 has 16 amino acids. Germline CDR1 is SGDLS and CDR2 is YYNGEE. The CDR3 DNA reads as TGTGCCAGCAGCGAGGGGGCTAGATCAACTAATGAAAAACTGTTTTTT. It codes for CASSEGARSTNEKLFF.

The chain combines TRBV30 with TRBJ2-2, with unresolved D. CDR3 length: 13 amino acids. Germline CDR1 GTSNPN, CDR2 SVGIG (reference sequence). V dropped 2 bases and J dropped 0 bases, with 4 bases sitting between them. The CDR3 is CAWSQTNTGELFF. CDR3 DNA sequence: TGTGCCTGGAGTCAGACGAACACCGGGGAGCTGTTTTTT.

J is TRBJ2-3 and V is TRBV11-2; 7 nucleotides align to TRBD2. V was clipped by 4 bases and J by 3 bases; unmatched bases: 10. Germline-derived CDR1 and CDR2 are SGHAT and FQNNGV. The CDR3 loop spans 16 amino acids. For the CDR3, the DNA is TGTGCCAGCAGCTATCGCGGGGAGGGGAGGACAGATACGCAGTATTTT. It is translated as CASSYRGEGRTDTQYF. Full variable domain (missing parts from reference TRBV11-2 and TRBJ2-3): EAGVAQSPRYKIIEKRQSVAFWCNPISGHATLYWYQQILGQGPKLLIQFQNNGVVDDSQLPKDRFSAERLKGVDSTLKIQPAKLEDSAVYLCASSYRGEGRTDTQYFGPGTRLTVL.

This sequence joins TRBV7-9 and TRBJ2-7; D is unclear. Germline assignment: CDR1 SEHNR and CDR2 FQNEAQ (reference sequence). The CDR3 is made up of 14 amino acids. The V gene lost 2 bases and the J gene lost 5 bases, with 13 bases spanning the gap. CDR3 sequence reads: CASSLMSSGNEQYF. DNA for the CDR3: TGTGCCAGCAGCTTAATGTCATCAGGAAACGAGCAGTACTTC.

This rearrangement joins TRBV5-1 to TRBJ2-3; D is perhaps TRBD1 (5 bases). The length of the CDR3 is 18 residues. In germline, CDR1 is SGHRS, CDR2 YFSETQ. The ends were cut back, 2 bases at V and 5 bases at J, with 24 bases in the middle. The CDR3 DNA follows: TGCGCCAGCAGCTTAGGGGTGGCAGGTTCCCCCTCCGTAGATACGCAGTATTTT. This translates into CASSLGVAGSPSVDTQYF.

The chain combines TRBV15 with TRBJ1-2; D is perhaps TRBD1 (5 bases). CDR1 is LNHNV, CDR2 YYDKDF, per germline (reference sequence). Trimming took 5 bases from V and 2 from J, leaving 9 bases between them. This CDR3 region has 13 residues. CDR3 residues: CATSPRGNYGYTF. CDR3 nucleotides: TGTGCCACCAGCCCCCGGGGGAACTATGGCTACACCTTC.

This clone was seen once. The V and J genes are TRBV11-2 and TRBJ2-4, with D unresolved. V dropped 6 bases and J dropped 8 bases, with 17 bases sitting between them. The CDR3 extends over 14 amino acids. Looked up from germline, CDR1 is SGHAT and CDR2 is FQNNGV. CDR3 sequence: CASSSQLYPDIQYF. CDR3 DNA sequence: TGTGCCAGCAGTTCACAACTCTATCCGGACATTCAGTACTTC.

The V and J genes are TRBV7-9 and TRBJ2-6; perhaps TRBD1 as D (6 bases). V was trimmed by 5 bases and J by 14 bases, leaving 13 bases between them. CDR1 SEHNR and CDR2 FQNEAQ come from the germline V gene (reference sequence). This CDR3 is built from 12 residues. CDR3 DNA sequence: TGTGCCAGCAGCACCCGGACAGATTTCCTGACTTTC. The encoded protein is CASSTRTDFLTF. The full variable domain, with the rest looked up from reference TRBV7-9 and TRBJ2-6, is DTGVSQNPRHKITKRGQNVTFRCDPISEHNRLYWYRQTLGQGPEFLTYFQNEAQLEKSRLLSDRFSAERPKGSFSTLEIQRTEQGDSAMYLCASSTRTDFLTFGAGSRLTVL.

CDR3 DNA: TGTGCCAGCATCGCCCTTGGGGGGAGACAGGGTGAAGCTTTCTTT. This encodes CASIALGGRQGEAFF. This rearrangement joins TRBV27 to TRBJ1-1; 7 nucleotides agree with TRBD1. Germline-derived CDR1 and CDR2 are MNHEY and SMNVEV (reference sequence). With 7 bases clipped from V and 7 bases from J, the junction kept 15 bases outside the gene matches. This CDR3 region has 15 residues.

This clone came up a few times. The J gene is TRBJ2-7, the V gene TRBV7-9; the D gene is possibly TRBD1 (5 bases). CDR3 length: 14 amino acids. Trimming took 1 base from V and 2 from J, leaving 9 bases between them. Germline V gene sequence: CDR1 SEHNR, CDR2 FQNEAQ (reference sequence). For the CDR3, the DNA is TGTGCCAGCAGCTTAGAAAGGACAACCTACGAGCAGTACTTC. Amino acids: CASSLERTTYEQYF. Using reference TRBV7-9 and TRBJ2-7 for the parts outside the CDR3, the full variable domain is DTGVSQNPRHKITKRGQNVTFRCDPISEHNRLYWYRQTLGQGPEFLTYFQNEAQLEKSRLLSDRFSAERPKGSFSTLEIQRTEQGDSAMYLCASSLERTTYEQYFGPGTRLTVT.

This rearrangement joins TRBV9 to TRBJ2-2; 8 nucleotides agree with TRBD1. Germline loops: CDR1 SGDLS, CDR2 YYNGEE. J gave up 0 bases and V 0 bases, and 4 bases lay outside the gene matches. The CDR3 is 17 residues long. The CDR3 is CASSVVRGPANTGELFF. CDR3 sequence (DNA): TGTGCCAGCAGCGTAGTCAGGGGGCCCGCGAACACCGGGGAGCTGTTTTTT.

This clone has a handful of counts. The chain employs TRBV2 and TRBJ1-2, with no clear D. The CDR3 loop spans 13 amino acids. Germline V gives CDR1 SNHLY, CDR2 FYNNEI. The V and J ends lost 4 bases and 5 bases respectively, with 11 bases between them. CDR3 loop: CASSGEREYGYTF. The CDR3 DNA is TGTGCCAGCAGTGGCGAAAGGGAGTATGGCTACACCTTC.

V and J are TRBV5-4 and TRBJ2-7; 13 positions agree with TRBD2. J gave up 2 bases and V 4 bases, and 12 bases lay outside the gene matches. Germline loops: CDR1 SGHNT, CDR2 YYREEE (reference sequence). This CDR3 contains 18 residues. The DNA for the CDR3 is TGTGCCAGCAGCACGAGACCCGGGACTAGCGGGGTAACCTACGAGCAGTACTTC. Amino acid sequence: CASSTRPGTSGVTYEQYF.

This chain joins TRBV18 and TRBJ2-2, with 11 bases lining up with TRBD2. Germline loops: CDR1 KGHSH, CDR2 LQKENI. The CDR3 has 16 residues. V lost 3 bases, J lost 6 bases, and 6 bases stayed unmatched. CDR3 sequence (DNA): TGTGCCAGCTCACCGCTACTAGCGGGAGTACCCGGGGAGCTGTTTTTT. Amino acid sequence: CASSPLLAGVPGELFF.

This clone showed up just a few times. In the same sample, other DNA sequences code for this CDR3. This chain links TRBV28 with TRBJ2-2; D is unresolved. Germline V gives CDR1 MDHEN, CDR2 SYDVKM. This CDR3 spans 12 amino acids. V gave up 6 bases and J gave up 2 bases, with 4 bases separating them. Here the CDR3 reads CASRGNTGELFF. The DNA of the CDR3 is TGTGCCAGCAGGGGAAACACCGGGGAGCTGTTTTTT.

This sequence joins TRBV11-2 and TRBJ1-3, with D possibly matching TRBD1 (6 bases). The CDR3 consists of 14 residues. The V end was cut by 5 bases, the J end by 4 bases, with 12 bases between. Germline V gives CDR1 SGHAT, CDR2 FQNNGV. The CDR3 region is CASSARDTGNTIYF. The DNA for the CDR3 is TGTGCCAGCAGCGCGAGGGACACCGGAAACACCATATATTTT.

The chain is built from TRBV15 and TRBJ2-7; D remains unclear. CDR1 and CDR2 (germline): LNHNV, YYDKDF (reference sequence). V was clipped by 4 bases and J by 0 bases, with 13 bases between them. The CDR3 length is 15 residues. The CDR3 spells CATSKGTPGSYEQYF. The CDR3 nucleotides are TGTGCCACCAGCAAGGGTACCCCAGGCTCCTACGAGCAGTACTTC.

The chain is built from TRBV19 and TRBJ2-4; 9 nucleotides line up with TRBD1. The CDR3 length is 14 residues. Germline V gene lookup returns CDR1 LNHDA and CDR2 SQIVND (reference sequence). V shed 6 bases and J 8 bases; nucleotides not matched to a gene: 8. CDR3 sequence reads: CASSHWTGEDIQYF. The CDR3, as DNA: TGTGCCAGTAGCCATTGGACAGGGGAGGACATTCAGTACTTC.

The chain joins TRBV18 to TRBJ1-2; TRBD1 aligns across 8 bases. The germline CDR1 and CDR2 sequences are KGHSH and LQKENI. The CDR3 extends over 17 amino acids. Trimming cost V 3 bases and J 8 bases; bases outside gene matches: 17. The CDR3 coding sequence is TGTGCCAGCTCACCTTTCCGGGACAGGATTGCCCTTGGGGGCTACACCTTC. Encoded protein: CASSPFRDRIALGGYTF.

This clone turned up a few times. The rearrangement links TRBV7-2 to TRBJ2-5; D is perhaps TRBD1 (6 bases). The V gene lost 5 bases and the J gene lost 1 base, with 11 bases spanning the gap. Looked up from germline, CDR1 is SGHTA and CDR2 is FQGNSA. The CDR3 is 14 amino acids. CDR3 region: CASSRGQPQETQYF. DNA of the CDR3: TGTGCCAGCAGCCGAGGACAGCCCCAAGAGACCCAGTACTTC.

In DNA, the CDR3 is TGTGCCAGCAGAGTCCTCGGGGGCGAGAGCACTGAAGCTTTCTTT. Amino acid sequence: CASRVLGGESTEAFF. This rearrangement joins TRBV11-2 to TRBJ1-1, with D tentatively TRBD1 (6 bases). In germline, CDR1 is SGHAT, CDR2 FQNNGV. Between the trimmed V and J ends, which lost 6 bases and 4 bases, there was a span of 18 bases. This CDR3 has 15 residues. The full variable domain, rest sourced from reference TRBV11-2 and TRBJ1-1, is EAGVAQSPRYKIIEKRQSVAFWCNPISGHATLYWYQQILGQGPKLLIQFQNNGVVDDSQLPKDRFSAERLKGVDSTLKIQPAKLEDSAVYLCASRVLGGESTEAFFGQGTRLTVV.

The chain is built from TRBV7-2 and TRBJ2-3; no firm D call. Germline V gene data show CDR1 as SGHTA and CDR2 as FQGNSA. This CDR3 is 13 amino acids long. Trimming removed 7 bases from V and 4 bases from J, with 12 bases in between. The chain's CDR3 is CASKPPMADTQYF. As DNA, the CDR3 is TGTGCCAGCAAGCCCCCCATGGCAGATACGCAGTATTTT. The whole variable domain, remainder taken from reference TRBV7-2 and TRBJ2-3, is GAGVSQSPSNKVTEKGKDVELRCDPISGHTALYWYRQSLGQGLEFLIYFQGNSAPDKSGLPSDRFSAERTGGSVSTLTIQRTQQEDSAVYLCASKPPMADTQYFGPGTRLTVL.

The chain is built from TRBV28 and TRBJ1-2; maybe TRBD1 (5 bases). This CDR3 contains 12 residues. In germline, CDR1 is MDHEN, CDR2 SYDVKM. V was cut by 6 bases and J by 6 bases, with 11 bases left in between. The CDR3 protein is CASSGLGDGYTF. The CDR3, as DNA: TGTGCCAGCAGCGGATTAGGGGATGGCTACACCTTC.

J is TRBJ2-5 and V is TRBV4-2, with TRBD2 identical over 10 bases. Germline-derived CDR1 and CDR2 are LGHNA and YNFKEQ. V shed 4 bases and J 3 bases; nucleotides not matched to a gene: 5. The CDR3 consists of 15 residues. Written as DNA, the CDR3 is TGTGCCAGCAGCCGGACCCTAGCGGGGGAAGAGACCCAGTACTTC. This translates into CASSRTLAGEETQYF.